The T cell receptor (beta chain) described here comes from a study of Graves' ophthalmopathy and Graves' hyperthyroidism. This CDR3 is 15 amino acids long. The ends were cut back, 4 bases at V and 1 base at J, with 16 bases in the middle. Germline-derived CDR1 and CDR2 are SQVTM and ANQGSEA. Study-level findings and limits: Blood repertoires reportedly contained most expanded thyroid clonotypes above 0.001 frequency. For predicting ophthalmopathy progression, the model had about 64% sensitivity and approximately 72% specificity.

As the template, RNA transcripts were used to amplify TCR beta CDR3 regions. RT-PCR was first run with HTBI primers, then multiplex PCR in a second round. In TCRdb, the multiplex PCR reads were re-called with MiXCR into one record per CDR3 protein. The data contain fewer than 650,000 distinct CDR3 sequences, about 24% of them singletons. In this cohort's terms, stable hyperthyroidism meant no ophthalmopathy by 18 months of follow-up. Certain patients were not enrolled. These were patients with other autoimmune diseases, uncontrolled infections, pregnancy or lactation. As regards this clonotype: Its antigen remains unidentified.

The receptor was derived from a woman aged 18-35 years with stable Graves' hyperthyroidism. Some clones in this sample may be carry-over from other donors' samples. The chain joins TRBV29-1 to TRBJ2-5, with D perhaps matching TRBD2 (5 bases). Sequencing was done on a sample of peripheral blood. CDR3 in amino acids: CSVGLTGSFQETQYF. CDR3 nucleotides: TGCAGCGTTGGGCTGACGGGGAGCTTCCAAGAGACCCAGTACTTC. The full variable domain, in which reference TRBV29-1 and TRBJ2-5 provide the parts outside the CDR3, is SAVISQKPSRDICQRGTSLTIQCQVDSQVTMMFWYRQQPGQSLTLIATANQGSEATYESGFVIDKFPISRPNLTFSTLTVSNMSPEDSSIYLCSVGLTGSFQETQYFGPGTRLLVL.